This T cell receptor (beta chain) was documented in a study of STAT3 mutations in large granular lymphocyte leukemia. About the study: Canonical activating STAT3 mutations were detected in roughly half of the longitudinally sequenced T-LGLL patients. More than half of T-LGLL patients received immunosuppressive therapy. Overall study findings and caveats: At least one immunodominant TCR beta clonotype appeared in every T-cell large granular lymphocyte leukemia patient. TCR clonotype switching after therapy occurred in about 35% of the 18 patients. Clonal expansion was inferred from samples taken at other timepoints.

Germline CDR1 SGHNT, CDR2 YYREEE (reference sequence). V gave up 3 bases and J gave up 6 bases, with 10 bases separating them. This CDR3 is 13 amino acids long. The repertoire was sequenced with immunoSEQ multiplex PCR; TCRdb's copy has only in-frame clones and lacks some. The data show about 3,500 clones, with about 74% seen just once and less than 35% held by the top ten. To note about this clone: What it binds is unknown.

This receptor was obtained from a man aged 60-69 years with T-cell large granular lymphocyte leukemia. Some clones in this sample may be carry-over from other donors' samples. Sequencing input: peripheral blood mononuclear cells. This chain links TRBV5-4 with TRBJ2-1; D gene unclear. DNA for the CDR3: TGTGCCAGCAGCTCCCAGATAGCCAATGAGCAGTTCTTC. Its protein is CASSSQIANEQFF.